Here is one T cell receptor (beta chain) with its context. Its antigen is not known. From germline, CDR1 is SQVTM and CDR2 ANQGSEA. The length of the CDR3 is 13 residues. V was pared by 4 bases and J by 0 bases, with 8 bases between. Method: immunoSEQ multiplex PCR; TCRdb's copy keeps in-frame clones and lacks some. The sample has 60,000 to 85,000 clones; roughly 88% are singletons. Autoimmune disease history or systemic immunosuppression led to patients being barred. Blood sampling took place at baseline, cycle 4 day 1, and cycle 7 day 1. This record comes from a study of OX40 agonist ivuxolimab in advanced cancers. Findings and caveats of the study: CD8+ T cells averaged more expanded clones than CD4+.

The V call is TRBV29-1, the J call TRBJ2-3; D is unclear. The TCR comes from an adult with an advanced solid tumor such as melanoma, head and neck, liver or kidney cancer. The specimen comprised CD4+ or CD8+ T cells sorted from blood, sampled in a trial of the OX40 agonist ivuxolimab. DNA for the CDR3: TGCAGCGTTGGAGGTGGGAGCACAGATACGCAGTATTTT. It encodes CSVGGGSTDTQYF.